The TCR beta chain described here comes from a study of graft-versus-host responses after intestinal transplantation. Study at large: Each recipient received a multivisceral, liver-intestinal, or isolated intestinal graft. Anti-thymocyte globulin was used for induction in all recipients, who then took tacrolimus and steroids for approximately 3 years. Study results and caveats: Recipient marrow contained GvH clones, some of which appeared first in ileum or blood.

Profiled with immunoSEQ multiplex PCR; TCRdb holds only in-frame clones, not every one. The sample yields about 85,000 clones, less than 95% seen once. The CDR3 runs 15 residues. From germline, CDR1 is MNHEY and CDR2 SMNVEV (reference sequence). V shed 5 bases and J 3 bases; nucleotides not matched to a gene: 7. With regard to this clone: Antigen: not known.

The input for sequencing was unstimulated CD8+ T cells sorted from spleen or lymph node cells, taken before transplant. The sequence was collected from a human donor who was the organ donor for an intestinal transplant. The gene calls are TRBV27 and TRBJ1-5, with 7 bases matching TRBD1. The CDR3 loop is CASSPQGQNNQPQHF. The CDR3, as DNA: TGTGCCAGCAGTCCCCAGGGACAGAACAATCAGCCCCAGCATTTT.